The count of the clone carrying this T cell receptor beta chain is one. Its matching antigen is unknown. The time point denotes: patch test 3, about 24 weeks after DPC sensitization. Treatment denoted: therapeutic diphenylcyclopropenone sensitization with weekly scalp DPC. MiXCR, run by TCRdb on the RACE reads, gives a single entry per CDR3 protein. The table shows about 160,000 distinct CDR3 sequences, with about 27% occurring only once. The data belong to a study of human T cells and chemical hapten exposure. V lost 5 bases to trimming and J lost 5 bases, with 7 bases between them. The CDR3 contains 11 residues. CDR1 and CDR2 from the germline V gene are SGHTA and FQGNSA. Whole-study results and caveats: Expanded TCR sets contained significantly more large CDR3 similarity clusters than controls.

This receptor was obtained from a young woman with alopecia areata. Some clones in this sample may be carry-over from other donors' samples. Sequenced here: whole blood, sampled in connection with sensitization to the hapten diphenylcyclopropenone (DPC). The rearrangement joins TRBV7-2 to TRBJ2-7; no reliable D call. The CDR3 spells CASSHSDEQYF. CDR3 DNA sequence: TGTGCCAGCAGCCATTCGGACGAGCAGTACTTC.